This is a list of T cell receptor beta chains from one sample in a study of blood T cell repertoires in COVID-19. TCRdb's table, derived via immunoSEQ multiplex PCR, lists solely in-frame clones and lacks some. The table lists around 100,000 clones, roughly nine tenths of them singletons. Input material: peripheral blood. Receptor source: a human donor in a cohort sampled during active COVID-19. Both conserved end residues are part of each CDR3. The order of the fields is CDR3 DNA, CDR3 protein, V gene, clone size, D gene, J gene. A D gene is named only where the DNA matches it firmly. Size is omitted from some rows. Given values are once, few, many or a class for expanded clones.

TGTGCCAGCAGCCAAGACCCATGGTTACTAGCGGACTACCAAGAGACCCAGTACTTC	CASSQDPWLLADYQETQYF	TRBV14	.	TRBD2	TRBJ2-5
TGCGCCAGCAGCTTGGTTGGACTTCGGGACACCATATATTTT	CASSLVGLRDTIYF	TRBV5-1	.	.	TRBJ1-3
TGTGCCAGCTCACCACTTTCTAGCCCAGCGAACACCGGGGAGCTGTTTTTT	CASSPLSSPANTGELFF	TRBV18	.	.	TRBJ2-2
TGTGCCAGCAGTTCACCCTATAGACTAGCGGACACAGATACGCAGTATTTT	CASSSPYRLADTDTQYF	TRBV28	.	TRBD2	TRBJ2-3
TGTGCCAGCAGCTTTCAAATAAGGGACAGAGAGACCCAGTACTTC	CASSFQIRDRETQYF	TRBV7-6	.	TRBD1	TRBJ2-5
TGTGCCAGCAGAAGGGGGCCCACTGAAGCTTTCTTT	CASRRGPTEAFF	TRBV25-1	.	TRBD1	TRBJ1-1
TGTGCCAGCAGGAAGGACTTGATCAACTACGAGCAGTACTTC	CASRKDLINYEQYF	TRBV2	.	.	TRBJ2-7
TGTGCCAGCAGCCGGCGGGACTACTTCACAGATACGCAGTATTTT	CASSRRDYFTDTQYF	TRBV7-2	.	TRBD2	TRBJ2-3
TGTGCCAGCAGCTCGACAGTAGGGCAGCCCCAGCATTTT	CASSSTVGQPQHF	TRBV7-9	.	.	TRBJ1-5
TGTGCCAGCAGCCAGACGACAGGGGGCTATGGCTACACCTTC	CASSQTTGGYGYTF	TRBV16	.	TRBD1	TRBJ1-2
TGTGCCAGTAGCCACAGGGCACCGGTCTACGAGCAGTACTTC	CASSHRAPVYEQYF	TRBV19	.	.	TRBJ2-7
TGTGCCAGCTCACCTTCGACAGCACCGAACACTGAAGCTTTCTTT	CASSPSTAPNTEAFF	TRBV18	.	.	TRBJ1-1
TGTGCCAGCAGCTCGACGGGGGAGACCCAGTACTTC	CASSSTGETQYF	TRBV3-1/TRBV3-2	.	.	TRBJ2-5
TGTGCCAGCAGCGAGACACAGGGGACCCAGCAGTTCTTC	CASSETQGTQQFF	TRBV7-3	once	TRBD1	TRBJ2-1
TGTGCCAGTAAGACAGGGGATAGTCAGCCCCAGCATTTT	CASKTGDSQPQHF	TRBV19	.	TRBD1	TRBJ1-5
TGTGCCAGCAGCAGCAGGGGGCTGGGCAATCAGCCCCAGCATTTT	CASSSRGLGNQPQHF	TRBV6-5	.	TRBD1	TRBJ1-5
TGTGCCAGCTCACCGGGACAGGGTTTAGGTGAAAAACTGTTTTTT	CASSPGQGLGEKLFF	TRBV18	.	TRBD1	TRBJ1-4
TGCGCCAGCAGCTCCGGACTAGTCGTGGGAATTGGTGAGCAGTTCTTC	CASSSGLVVGIGEQFF	TRBV5-1	.	TRBD2	TRBJ2-1
TGTGCCAGTAGTTTTACGACAGGTAACACTGAAGCTTTCTTT	CASSFTTGNTEAFF	TRBV19	.	.	TRBJ1-1
TGTGCCAGCAGCGGGGGGGGCCTTAATGAAAAACTGTTTTTT	CASSGGGLNEKLFF	TRBV7-2	.	.	TRBJ1-4
TGTGCAAGTCGCTTAGCGGTCTCGGAACTAGCGGGGGGGAATGAGCAGTTCTTC	CASRLAVSELAGGNEQFF	TRBV12-2	.	.	TRBJ2-1
TGTGCCAGCAGCTTGGGGGTCCCCGGAGGCGATACGCAGTATTTT	CASSLGVPGGDTQYF	TRBV5-5	.	.	TRBJ2-3
TGTGCCAGCAGCTTAGCTCGGGCGGGCGCTCGCTATGGCTACACCTTC	CASSLARAGARYGYTF	TRBV7-2	.	.	TRBJ1-2
TGTGCCAGCAGCCATACGCCCGCGAGGAGGGGAACTACTGAAGCTTTCTTT	CASSHTPARRGTTEAFF	TRBV4-2	.	.	TRBJ1-1
TGTGCCAGCAGCTTAGGCAGTGGTGGTTCACCCCTCCACTTT	CASSLGSGGSPLHF	TRBV7-9	few	.	TRBJ1-6